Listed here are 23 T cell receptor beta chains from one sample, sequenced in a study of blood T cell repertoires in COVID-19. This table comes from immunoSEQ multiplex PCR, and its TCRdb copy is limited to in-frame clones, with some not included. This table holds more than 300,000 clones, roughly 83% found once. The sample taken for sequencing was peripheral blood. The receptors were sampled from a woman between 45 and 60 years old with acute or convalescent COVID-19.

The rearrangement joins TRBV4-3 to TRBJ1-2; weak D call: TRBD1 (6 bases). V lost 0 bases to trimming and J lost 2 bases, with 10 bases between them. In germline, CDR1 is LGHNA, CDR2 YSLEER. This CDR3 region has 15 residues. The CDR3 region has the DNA TGCGCCAGCAGCCAAGACGTCACAGGGAACTATGGCTACACCTTC. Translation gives CASSQDVTGNYGYTF.

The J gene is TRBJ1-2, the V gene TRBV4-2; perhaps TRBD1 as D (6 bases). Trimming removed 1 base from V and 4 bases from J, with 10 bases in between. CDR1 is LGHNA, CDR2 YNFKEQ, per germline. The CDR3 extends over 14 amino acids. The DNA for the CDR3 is TGTGCCAGCAGCCAAGGGACAGTGATCTATGGCTACACCTTC. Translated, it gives CASSQGTVIYGYTF.

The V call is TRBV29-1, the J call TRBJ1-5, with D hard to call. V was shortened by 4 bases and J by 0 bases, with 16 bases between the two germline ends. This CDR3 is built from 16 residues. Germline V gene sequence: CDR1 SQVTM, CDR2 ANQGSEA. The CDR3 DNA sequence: TGCAGCGTTGCGTCGTCGGGGTCAGGTAGCAATCAGCCCCAGCATTTT. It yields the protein CSVASSGSGSNQPQHF.

DNA for the CDR3: TGTGCCAGCAGTCGGATTGGGCTAGCGGGAGGCTACACCGGGGAGCTGTTTTTT. Protein product: CASSRIGLAGGYTGELFF. The rearrangement links TRBV5-6 to TRBJ2-2; the match to TRBD2 covers 11 bases. Germline CDR1 is SGHDT and CDR2 is YYEEEE. The junction had 12 bases not matched to a gene; V was cut back by 5 bases and J by 3 bases. The CDR3 spans 18 residues. Using reference TRBV5-6 and TRBJ2-2 for the parts outside the CDR3, the full variable domain is DAGVTQSPTHLIKTRGQQVTLRCSPKSGHDTVSWYQQALGQGPQFIFQYYEEEERQRGNFPDRFSGHQFPNYSSELNVNALLLGDSALYLCASSRIGLAGGYTGELFFGEGSRLTVL.

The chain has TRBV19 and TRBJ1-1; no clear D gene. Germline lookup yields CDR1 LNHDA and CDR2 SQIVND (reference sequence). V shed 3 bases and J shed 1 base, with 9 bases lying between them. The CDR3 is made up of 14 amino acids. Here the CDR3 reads CASSIRDWNTEAFF. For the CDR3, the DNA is TGTGCCAGTAGTATCCGGGATTGGAACACTGAAGCTTTCTTT.

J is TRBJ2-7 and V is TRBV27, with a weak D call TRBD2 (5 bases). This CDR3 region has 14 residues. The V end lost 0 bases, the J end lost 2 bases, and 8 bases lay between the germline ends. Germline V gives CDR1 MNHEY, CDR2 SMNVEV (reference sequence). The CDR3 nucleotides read TGTGCCAGCAGTTTATCTCGGAGGACCTACGAGCAGTACTTC. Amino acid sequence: CASSLSRRTYEQYF.

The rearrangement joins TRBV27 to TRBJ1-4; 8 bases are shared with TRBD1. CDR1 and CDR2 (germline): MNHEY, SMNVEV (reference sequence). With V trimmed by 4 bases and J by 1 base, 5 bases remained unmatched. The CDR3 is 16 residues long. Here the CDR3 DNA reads TGTGCCAGCAGTTATCACGGACAGGGAACTAATGAAAAACTGTTTTTT. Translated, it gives CASSYHGQGTNEKLFF.

This chain's CDR3 is CASSNGVASYNEQFF. Written as DNA, the CDR3 is TGTGCCAGCTCAAATGGAGTAGCGTCCTACAATGAGCAGTTCTTC. The chain couples TRBV18 to TRBJ2-1; D might be TRBD2 (5 bases). Germline lookup yields CDR1 KGHSH and CDR2 LQKENI. The CDR3 spans 15 residues. Trimming pared 5 bases from V and 1 base from J, leaving 12 bases between.

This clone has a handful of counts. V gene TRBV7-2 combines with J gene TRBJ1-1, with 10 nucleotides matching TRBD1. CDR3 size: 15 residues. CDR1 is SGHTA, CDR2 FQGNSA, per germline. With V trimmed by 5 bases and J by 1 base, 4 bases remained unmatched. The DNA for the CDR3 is TGTGCCAGCAGCCCCGACAGGGGGCGGAACACTGAAGCTTTCTTT. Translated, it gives CASSPDRGRNTEAFF.

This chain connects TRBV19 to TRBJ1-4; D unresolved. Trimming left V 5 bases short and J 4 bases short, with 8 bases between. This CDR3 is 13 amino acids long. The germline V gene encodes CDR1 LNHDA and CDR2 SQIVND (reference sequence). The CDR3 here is CASSFQDNEKLFF. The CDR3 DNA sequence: TGTGCCAGTAGTTTCCAGGATAATGAAAAACTGTTTTTT.

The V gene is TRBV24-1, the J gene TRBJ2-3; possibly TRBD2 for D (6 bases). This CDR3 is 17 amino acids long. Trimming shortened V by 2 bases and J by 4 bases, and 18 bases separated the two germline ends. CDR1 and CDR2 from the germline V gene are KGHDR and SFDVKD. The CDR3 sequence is CATSDYGGGSRADTQYF. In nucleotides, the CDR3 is TGTGCCACCAGTGATTACGGGGGAGGAAGTCGGGCAGATACGCAGTATTTT.

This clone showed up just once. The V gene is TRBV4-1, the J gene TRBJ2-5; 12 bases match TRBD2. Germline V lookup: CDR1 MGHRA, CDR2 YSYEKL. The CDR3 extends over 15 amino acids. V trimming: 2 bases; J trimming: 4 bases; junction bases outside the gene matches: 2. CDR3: CASSQLGLAGETQYF. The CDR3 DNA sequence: TGCGCCAGCAGCCAACTGGGACTAGCGGGAGAGACCCAGTACTTC.

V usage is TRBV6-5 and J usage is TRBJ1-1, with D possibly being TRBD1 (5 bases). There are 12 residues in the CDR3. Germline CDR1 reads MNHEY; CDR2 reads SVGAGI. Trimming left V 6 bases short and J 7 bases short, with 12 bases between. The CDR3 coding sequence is TGTGCCAGCAGGCTAAACCAGGGTGAAGCTTTCTTT. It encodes CASRLNQGEAFF.

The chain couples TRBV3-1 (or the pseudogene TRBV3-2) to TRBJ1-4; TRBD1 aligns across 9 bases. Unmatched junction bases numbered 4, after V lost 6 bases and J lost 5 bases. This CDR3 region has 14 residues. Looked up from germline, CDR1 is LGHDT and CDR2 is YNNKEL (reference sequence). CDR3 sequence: CASRGTGLNEKLFF. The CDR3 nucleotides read TGTGCCAGCAGGGGGACAGGGCTGAATGAAAAACTGTTTTTT.

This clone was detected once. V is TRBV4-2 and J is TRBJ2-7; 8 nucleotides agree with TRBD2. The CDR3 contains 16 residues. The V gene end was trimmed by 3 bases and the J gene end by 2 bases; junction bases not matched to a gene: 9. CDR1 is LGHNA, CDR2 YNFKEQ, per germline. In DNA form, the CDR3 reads TGTGCCAGCAGCCAGAAGATCGGGAGGGACACCTACGAGCAGTACTTC. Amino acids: CASSQKIGRDTYEQYF.

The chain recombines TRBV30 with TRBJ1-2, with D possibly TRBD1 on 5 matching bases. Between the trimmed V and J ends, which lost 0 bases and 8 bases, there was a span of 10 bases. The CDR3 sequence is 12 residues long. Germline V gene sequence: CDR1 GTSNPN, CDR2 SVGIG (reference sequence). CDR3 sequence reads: CAWSVGGDGYTF. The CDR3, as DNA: TGTGCCTGGAGTGTAGGAGGGGACGGCTACACCTTC.

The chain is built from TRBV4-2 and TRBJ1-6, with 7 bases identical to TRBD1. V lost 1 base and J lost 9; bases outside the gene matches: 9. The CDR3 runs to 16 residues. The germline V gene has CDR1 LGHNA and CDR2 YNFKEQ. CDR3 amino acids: CASSQARDSPLSPLHF. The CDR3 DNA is TGTGCCAGCAGCCAAGCCCGGGACAGTCCACTTTCACCCCTCCACTTT.

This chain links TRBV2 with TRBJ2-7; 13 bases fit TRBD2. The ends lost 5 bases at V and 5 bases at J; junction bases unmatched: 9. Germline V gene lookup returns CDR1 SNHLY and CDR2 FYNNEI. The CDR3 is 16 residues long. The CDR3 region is CASSKYGLAGADEQYF. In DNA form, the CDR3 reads TGTGCCAGCAGTAAATATGGACTAGCGGGAGCGGACGAGCAGTACTTC.

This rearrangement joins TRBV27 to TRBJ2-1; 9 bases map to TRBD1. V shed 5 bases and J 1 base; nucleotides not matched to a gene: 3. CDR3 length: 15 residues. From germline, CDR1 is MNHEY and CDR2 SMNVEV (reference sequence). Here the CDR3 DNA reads TGTGCCAGCAGTGACAGGGGGAAATCCTACAATGAGCAGTTCTTC. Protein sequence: CASSDRGKSYNEQFF.

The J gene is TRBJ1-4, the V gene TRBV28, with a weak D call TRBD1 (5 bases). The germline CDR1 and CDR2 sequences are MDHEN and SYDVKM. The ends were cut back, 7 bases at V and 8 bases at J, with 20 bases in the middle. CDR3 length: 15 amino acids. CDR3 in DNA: TGTGCCAGCACCCTTGGGGGGAATCGCGTAGAAAAACTGTTTTTT. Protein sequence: CASTLGGNRVEKLFF.

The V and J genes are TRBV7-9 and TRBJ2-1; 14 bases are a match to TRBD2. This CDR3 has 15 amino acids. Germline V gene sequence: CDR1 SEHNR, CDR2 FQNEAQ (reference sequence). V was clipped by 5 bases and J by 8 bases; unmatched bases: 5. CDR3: CASSAGTSGSDEQFF. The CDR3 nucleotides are TGTGCCAGCAGCGCTGGGACTAGCGGGAGTGATGAGCAGTTCTTC. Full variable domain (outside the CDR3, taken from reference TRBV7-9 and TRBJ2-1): DTGVSQNPRHKITKRGQNVTFRCDPISEHNRLYWYRQTLGQGPEFLTYFQNEAQLEKSRLLSDRFSAERPKGSFSTLEIQRTEQGDSAMYLCASSAGTSGSDEQFFGPGTRLTVL.

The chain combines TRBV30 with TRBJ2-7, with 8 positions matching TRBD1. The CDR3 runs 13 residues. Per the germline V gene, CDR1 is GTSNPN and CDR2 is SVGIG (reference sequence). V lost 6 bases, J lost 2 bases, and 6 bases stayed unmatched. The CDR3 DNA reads TGTGCCTGTTCCCGGGACAGGCCCTACGAGCAGTACTTC. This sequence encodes CACSRDRPYEQYF.

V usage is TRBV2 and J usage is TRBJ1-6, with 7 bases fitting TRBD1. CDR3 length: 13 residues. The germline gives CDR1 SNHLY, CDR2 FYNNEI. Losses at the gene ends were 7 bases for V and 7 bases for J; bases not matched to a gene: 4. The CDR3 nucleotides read TGTGCCAGCAATTCCAGGGGGAATTCACCCCTCCACTTT. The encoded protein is CASNSRGNSPLHF. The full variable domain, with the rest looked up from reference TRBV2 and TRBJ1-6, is EPEVTQTPSHQVTQMGQEVILRCVPISNHLYFYWYRQILGQKVEFLVSFYNNEISEKSEIFDDQFSVERPDGSNFTLKIRSTKLEDSAMYFCASNSRGNSPLHFGNGTRLTVT.